This is a list of T cell receptor beta chains from one sample in a study of blood T cell repertoires in COVID-19. This table comes from immunoSEQ multiplex PCR, and its TCRdb copy is limited to in-frame clones, with some not included. The sample consists of some 250,000 clones, approximately 86% of them appearing once. Sequenced material: peripheral blood. The receptors derive from a man younger than 40 with active or convalescent COVID-19. Both conserved end residues are part of each CDR3. A D gene is named only where the DNA matches it firmly. The size of a clone is reported for some rows only, either as once, few or many, or as a class for expanded clones.

v_call: TRBV27
clone_size: -
d_call: -
j_call: TRBJ2-7
cdr3_nt: TGTGCCAGCGCGCACAGCTACTCCTACGAGCAGTACTTC
cdr3_aa: CASAHSYSYEQYF

v_call: TRBV4-2
clone_size: once
d_call: -
j_call: TRBJ1-1
cdr3_nt: TGTGCCAGCAGCCAAGACTTAGCCTCGGGGGACTTGGCCCAGAGTTCGAACACTGAAGCTTTCTTT
cdr3_aa: CASSQDLASGDLAQSSNTEAFF

v_call: TRBV3-1/TRBV3-2
clone_size: -
d_call: -
j_call: TRBJ2-3
cdr3_nt: TGTGCCAGCAGCCAAGCCCGTACAGATACGCAGTATTTT
cdr3_aa: CASSQARTDTQYF

v_call: TRBV4-1
clone_size: -
d_call: -
j_call: TRBJ1-1
cdr3_nt: TGCGCCAGCAGCTCTACCGCCCGGTGGAGGGAGAACACTGAAGCTTTCTTT
cdr3_aa: CASSSTARWRENTEAFF

v_call: TRBV29-1
clone_size: -
d_call: -
j_call: TRBJ1-1
cdr3_nt: TGCAGCGTTGAGTCTCGGCAGGGCGGCGACACTGAAGCTTTCTTT
cdr3_aa: CSVESRQGGDTEAFF

v_call: TRBV5-1
clone_size: few
d_call: -
j_call: TRBJ1-3
cdr3_nt: TGCGCCAGCAGCTCCCAGGGCTCTGGAAACACCATATATTTT
cdr3_aa: CASSSQGSGNTIYF

v_call: TRBV11-2
clone_size: -
d_call: -
j_call: TRBJ1-3
cdr3_nt: TGTGCCAGCCACCGGGACTTTGGGGCCACTGGAAACACCATATATTTT
cdr3_aa: CASHRDFGATGNTIYF

v_call: TRBV5-6
clone_size: -
d_call: -
j_call: TRBJ2-3
cdr3_nt: TGTGCCAGCAGCCGAGCAGATACGCAGTATTTT
cdr3_aa: CASSRADTQYF

v_call: TRBV6-5
clone_size: -
d_call: TRBD2
j_call: TRBJ2-2
cdr3_nt: TGTGCCAGCAACCTAGCGGGGGGGGCCGGGGAGCTGTTTTTT
cdr3_aa: CASNLAGGAGELFF

v_call: TRBV3-1/TRBV3-2
clone_size: -
d_call: TRBD1
j_call: TRBJ1-1
cdr3_nt: TGTGCCAGCAGCCGTTTAGACAGGGACGAGGGAGCTTTCTTT
cdr3_aa: CASSRLDRDEGAFF

v_call: TRBV19
clone_size: few
d_call: -
j_call: TRBJ1-2
cdr3_nt: TGTGCCAGTAGTCCCGAACGATCTCGGGGCTACACCTTC
cdr3_aa: CASSPERSRGYTF

v_call: TRBV7-8
clone_size: -
d_call: TRBD2
j_call: TRBJ2-2
cdr3_nt: TGTGCCAGCAGCCCTAAGCGGGGGGGGACCGGGGAGCTGTTTTTT
cdr3_aa: CASSPKRGGTGELFF

v_call: TRBV20-1
clone_size: -
d_call: -
j_call: TRBJ2-1
cdr3_nt: TGCAGTGCCTCGAATGAGCAGTTCTTC
cdr3_aa: CSASNEQFF

v_call: TRBV2
clone_size: -
d_call: TRBD1
j_call: TRBJ1-1
cdr3_nt: TGTGCCAGCAGTCAAGGACAGGGAGGAAACACTGAAGCTTTCTTT
cdr3_aa: CASSQGQGGNTEAFF

v_call: TRBV29-1
clone_size: -
d_call: -
j_call: TRBJ2-1
cdr3_nt: TGCAGCGTCACCGGTCAGGGTGGGACCTACAATGAGCAGTTCTTC
cdr3_aa: CSVTGQGGTYNEQFF

v_call: TRBV3-1/TRBV3-2
clone_size: -
d_call: TRBD2
j_call: TRBJ2-7
cdr3_nt: TGTGCCAGCAGCCTGACTAGCGGGGGATCCGAGCAGTACTTC
cdr3_aa: CASSLTSGGSEQYF

v_call: TRBV9
clone_size: -
d_call: -
j_call: TRBJ2-3
cdr3_nt: TGTGCCAGCAGCTACGTCTTGGGCGCAGATACGCAGTATTTT
cdr3_aa: CASSYVLGADTQYF

v_call: TRBV6-5
clone_size: -
d_call: -
j_call: TRBJ1-1
cdr3_nt: TGTGCCAGCACTAACGCCCGGGGGGGGGAAGCTTTCTTT
cdr3_aa: CASTNARGGEAFF

v_call: TRBV5-4
clone_size: -
d_call: TRBD1
j_call: TRBJ1-1
cdr3_nt: TGTGCCAGCAGCTTGCAGGGGGCGGTCACTGAAGCTTTCTTT
cdr3_aa: CASSLQGAVTEAFF

v_call: TRBV2
clone_size: -
d_call: -
j_call: TRBJ1-6
cdr3_nt: TGTGCCAGCAGTGGACACGATTTCTTACGGAATTCACCCCTCCACTTT
cdr3_aa: CASSGHDFLRNSPLHF

v_call: TRBV13
clone_size: -
d_call: TRBD2
j_call: TRBJ2-2
cdr3_nt: TGTGCCAGCAGCAATAGAGGGGAGGGCACCGGGGAGCTGTTTTTT
cdr3_aa: CASSNRGEGTGELFF

v_call: TRBV6-5
clone_size: -
d_call: TRBD1
j_call: TRBJ1-2
cdr3_nt: TGTGCCAGCAGTTCGACCGGGACAGGGTTTCCTGGCTACACCTTC
cdr3_aa: CASSSTGTGFPGYTF

v_call: TRBV18
clone_size: -
d_call: -
j_call: TRBJ1-1
cdr3_nt: TGTGCCAGCTCCATAGAGGAGCACACTGAAGCTTTCTTT
cdr3_aa: CASSIEEHTEAFF

v_call: TRBV9
clone_size: -
d_call: -
j_call: TRBJ1-2
cdr3_nt: TGTGCCAGCAGCGTAGGGGGGGATAACTATGGCTACACCTTC
cdr3_aa: CASSVGGDNYGYTF

v_call: TRBV29-1
clone_size: -
d_call: -
j_call: TRBJ2-5
cdr3_nt: TGCAGCGTTGGGCAGCGGCGCAGCGAGACCCAGTACTTC
cdr3_aa: CSVGQRRSETQYF

v_call: TRBV2
clone_size: -
d_call: -
j_call: TRBJ2-3
cdr3_nt: TGTGCCGGCCTCTTAGTACGGGGGGCGTCAGATACGCAGTATTTT
cdr3_aa: CAGLLVRGASDTQYF

v_call: TRBV10-1
clone_size: -
d_call: -
j_call: TRBJ2-3
cdr3_nt: TGCGCCAGCAGGGATCGGACAGGGACTACCACAGATACGCAGTATTTT
cdr3_aa: CASRDRTGTTTDTQYF

v_call: TRBV5-1
clone_size: -
d_call: -
j_call: TRBJ2-7
cdr3_nt: TGCGCCAGCAGCTTGGTCCTAGGTGCCTACGAGCAGTACTTC
cdr3_aa: CASSLVLGAYEQYF

v_call: TRBV5-8
clone_size: -
d_call: -
j_call: TRBJ2-5
cdr3_nt: TGTGCCAGCAGCTTCCTGTTGTGGACAGACCAAGAGACCCAGTACTTC
cdr3_aa: CASSFLLWTDQETQYF